The text below deals with one T cell receptor beta chain. The antigen remains unidentified. These data originate in a study of cytomegalovirus exposure and HLA in healthy donors. Findings and limits, study-wide: Researchers counted over 150 TCR beta chains as cytomegalovirus-associated. The CMV antigen specificity of a few CMV-associated chains was confirmed through in vitro analysis. According to a later analysis, TCR clusters from the first cohort tended to co-occur in the 120 or so validation repertoires.

Libraries were prepared by immunoSEQ multiplex PCR; TCRdb keeps only in-frame clonotypes and omits some of them. This table holds about 250,000 clones, less than 90% found once. This receptor was identified in a man between 18 and 29 years old in good health and CMV-seropositive. Input material: PBMCs.

The CDR3 DNA reads TGTGCCAGCAGACTAGGGGTCCTCACAGATACGCAGTATTTT. Protein: CASRLGVLTDTQYF. The rearrangement joins TRBV28 to TRBJ2-3; D assignment may be TRBD1 or TRBD2 (5 bases each). From germline, CDR1 is MDHEN and CDR2 SYDVKM. This CDR3 contains 14 residues. V was trimmed by 6 bases and J by 2 bases, leaving 12 bases between them.